What follows describes a single T cell receptor beta chain. Only one base separates this from a far larger clonotype, so it likely reflects a read error. This record belongs to a study of regulatory T cells in long-lasting Graves disease. Overall study context: The study enrolled newly diagnosed Graves' patients on antithyroid drugs under 3 months.

Assembly of TCR beta libraries relied on iRepertoire HTBI primers together with Arm-PCR of CDR3 regions. TCRdb independently ran MiXCR on the multiplex PCR reads; one entry per CDR3 protein. Altogether hundreds of thousands of distinct CDR3 sequences are present, roughly a sixth being singletons, with the ten largest covering about 32%. Time point of the sample: newly diagnosed GD, antithyroid drugs for less than 3 months. PBMC-derived RNA was used for the TCR library. This sample was also put to use in a study of T cells in Graves' hyperthyroidism and ophthalmopathy. That work adds: A lack of ophthalmopathy progression within 18 months defined stable Graves' hyperthyroidism. Pregnant or lactating patients were excluded, as were those with uncontrolled infection or other autoimmune disease. The blood repertoire included most of the expanded thyroid clonotypes above 0.001.

The sample was peripheral blood mononuclear cells (PBMCs), taken at new diagnosis, from a patient treated with antithyroid drugs. The clonotype comes from a man in his forties with Graves disease.

As DNA, the CDR3 is TGTGCCAGCAGCTCGACCCCGGGACAGGGGAACCACGAGCAGTACTTC. It translates to CASSSTPGQGNHEQYF. The chain recombines TRBV11-3 with TRBJ2-7, with 10 bases fitting TRBD1. The germline CDR1 and CDR2 sequences are SGHNT and YENEEA. Trimming removed 4 bases from V and 5 bases from J; junction bases left unmatched: 11. CDR3 size: 16 residues.